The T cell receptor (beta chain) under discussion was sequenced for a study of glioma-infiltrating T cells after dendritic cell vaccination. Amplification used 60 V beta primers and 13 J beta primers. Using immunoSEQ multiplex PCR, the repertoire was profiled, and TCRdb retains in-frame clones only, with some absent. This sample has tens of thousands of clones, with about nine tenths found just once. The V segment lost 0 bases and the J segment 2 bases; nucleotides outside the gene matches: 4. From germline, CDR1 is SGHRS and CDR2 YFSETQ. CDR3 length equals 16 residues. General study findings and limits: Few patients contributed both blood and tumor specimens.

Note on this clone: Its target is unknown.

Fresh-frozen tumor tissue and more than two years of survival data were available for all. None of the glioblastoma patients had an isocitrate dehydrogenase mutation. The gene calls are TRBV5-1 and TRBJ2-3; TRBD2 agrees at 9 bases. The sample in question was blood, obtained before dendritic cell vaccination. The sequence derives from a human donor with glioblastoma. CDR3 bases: TGCGCCAGCAGCTTGGGGAGCGGGGGGACCACAGATACGCAGTATTTT. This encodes CASSLGSGGTTDTQYF.